This T cell receptor (beta chain) was recorded in a study of T cell changes during pregnancy in multiple sclerosis (dated by TCRdb to between 2019 and 2020). At the level of the whole study: In women with multiple sclerosis, the researchers looked at how the T cell repertoire shifted as pregnancy progressed.

Via the germline V gene (reference sequence), CDR1 is MNHEY and CDR2 SMNVEV. From cysteine to phenylalanine, the CDR3 is 14 amino acids long. CDR3 DNA only is kept here, 42 bases in frame from base 1. V is reduced by 6 bases and J by 3 bases, leaving a spacing of 12 bases between them. Comment on this clone: Which antigen it targets is not known. Nothing much larger sits one base from this clone, and base qualities are not available.

The library was generated by the immunoSEQ multiplex PCR assay. TCRdb mirrors the immuneACCESS table, restricted to in-frame sequences. Some clones are absent from its copies; in checked studies, under half trace to an unresolved V gene, and the reason for the others is unknown. This sample gives 70,000 to 80,000 clones in total; around 90% of them show up just once. The ten top clones hold roughly 3.7% of the sample. This chain is built from TRBV27 and TRBJ1-5; possibly the D gene is TRBD1, per 5 matching bases. The clonotype originates from a female donor in good health, enrolled as a control in a pregnancy study. The specimen was peripheral blood, collected after pregnancy. The DNA sequence follows: TGTGCCAGCAGCGTCGACAGAAACAATCAGCCCCAGCATTTT. Its product reads: CASSVDRNNQPQHF.